This T cell receptor beta chain was identified in a study of response to subunit inactivated influenza vaccine. The study's findings and limits: It was the authors' suggestion that each seasonal influenza vaccination recruits few new T cells.

Germline CDR1 reads DFQATT; CDR2 reads SNEGSKA (reference sequence). The CDR3 covers 14 residues. The ends were cut back, 0 bases at V and 2 bases at J, with 11 bases in the middle. A few counts support this clonotype. The antigen remains unidentified. In TCRdb, the RT-PCR reads were re-called with MiXCR into one record per CDR3 protein. The table records about half a million distinct CDR3 sequences, less than 8% of them present only once. The chain employs TRBV20-1 and TRBJ2-7, with D perhaps matching TRBD2 (5 bases). Sample: PBMCs from blood, taken around 25 months after vaccination. The sequence was collected from a man aged 45 to 70 who received an inactivated influenza vaccine. CDR3 DNA sequence: TGCAGTGCTAGAGATCTGAGGGCCACCTACGAGCAGTACTTC. It yields the protein CSARDLRATYEQYF.